What follows are 25 T cell receptor beta chains derived from one specimen sequenced in a study of CD8+CD57+ T cells in acquired aplastic anemia. The use of genomic DNA as template underpinned the TCR beta VDJ and CDR3 profiling. Each CDR3 protein gets one entry after TCRdb re-called the reads with MiXCR. Among 120,000 or so distinct CDR3 sequences listed, about 40% were seen once. Whoever was chosen for sequencing had shown CD8+CD57+ cell expansion by flow cytometry. The sequencing sample was made of sorted CD4+, CD8+, or CD8+CD57+ T cells (not recorded which) from PBMCs. These receptors all stem from a human donor with aplastic anemia.

This clonotype was counted at least ten times. The V call is TRBV11-1, the J call TRBJ2-1, with 12 bases lining up with TRBD2. The CDR3 has 16 residues. Germline V CDR1 and CDR2: SGHAT, FQDESV (reference sequence). V lost 6 bases, J lost 5 bases, and 8 bases stayed unmatched. The DNA for the CDR3 is TGTGCCAGCAGTTCCCCTAGCGGGGGGGCAAACAATGAGCAGTTCTTC. Translating it yields CASSSPSGGANNEQFF. Full variable domain (remainder filled in from reference TRBV11-1 and TRBJ2-1): EAEVAQSPRYKITEKSQAVAFWCDPISGHATLYWYRQILGQGPELLVQFQDESVVDDSQLPKDRFSAERLKGVDSTLKIQPAELGDSAMYLCASSSPSGGANNEQFFGPGTRLTVL.

This clonotype was counted a few times. The chain couples TRBV10-3 to TRBJ1-1; 7 bases fit TRBD1. CDR1 and CDR2 (germline): ENHRY, SYGVKD. The CDR3 sequence is 13 residues long. Trimming took 10 bases from V and 0 from J; bases not matched to a gene: 5. The CDR3 loop reads CATWGQLNTEAFF. The DNA of the CDR3 is TGTGCCACTTGGGGACAGTTGAACACTGAAGCTTTCTTT.

This clonotype has at least ten counts. The chain is built from TRBV12-3 or TRBV12-4 and TRBJ1-6; D possibly corresponds to TRBD1 (5 bases). This CDR3 region has 14 residues. Trimming took 7 bases from V and 7 from J, leaving 14 bases between them. CDR3 sequence reads: CASTPGRLNSPLHF. The CDR3, as DNA: TGTGCCAGCACCCCGGGACGGCTAAATTCACCCCTCCACTTT.

The CDR3 DNA follows: TGTGCCATCACTAGCGGGGTCAGGAATGAGCAGTTCTTC. Translation gives CAITSGVRNEQFF. The chain carries TRBV10-3 and TRBJ2-1; 9 nucleotides agree with TRBD2. V dropped 7 bases and J dropped 7; count of bases not matched to a gene: 5. This CDR3 contains 13 residues. In germline, CDR1 is ENHRY, CDR2 SYGVKD.

This sequence joins TRBV7-3 and TRBJ1-6; no clear D gene. The V gene's germline CDR1 is SGHTA and CDR2 FQGTGA. The CDR3 length is 14 residues. V was pared by 11 bases and J by 7 bases, with 18 bases between. CDR3 loop: CAWTGYSGNSPLHF. The CDR3 bases are TGTGCCTGGACCGGGTACTCTGGAAATTCACCCCTCCACTTT.

This clonotype was picked up many times. The genes are TRBV5-1 and TRBJ1-2; D unclear. The CDR3 is made up of 14 amino acids. Germline assignment: CDR1 SGHRS and CDR2 YFSETQ. Trimming took 0 bases from V and 6 from J, leaving 12 bases between them. CDR3 DNA sequence: TGCGCCAGCAGCTTGGGGGCGGATTACGATGGCTACACCTTC. It encodes CASSLGADYDGYTF. Variable domain in full (rest from reference TRBV5-1 and TRBJ1-2): KAGVTQTPRYLIKTRGQQVTLSCSPISGHRSVSWYQQTPGQGLQFLFEYFSETQRNKGNFPGRFSGRQFSNSRSEMNVSTLELGDSALYLCASSLGADYDGYTFGSGTRLTVV.

This clonotype ranks as medium-sized (0.01 to 0.1%). CDR3 region: CASSLGEEQYF. DNA of the CDR3: TGTGCCAGCAGCTTAGGCGAAGAGCAGTACTTC. This sequence joins TRBV7-9 and TRBJ2-7; no reliable D call. The CDR3 has 11 residues. V was cut by 1 base and J by 7 bases, with 5 bases left in between. Germline V lookup: CDR1 SEHNR, CDR2 FQNEAQ (reference sequence).

The chain recombines TRBV30 with TRBJ1-2, with D hard to call. Per the germline V gene, CDR1 is GTSNPN and CDR2 is SVGIG (reference sequence). This CDR3 region has 12 residues. V was pared by 5 bases and J by 8 bases, with 15 bases between. This chain's CDR3 is CAWATRFGGYTF. CDR3 in DNA: TGTGCCTGGGCTACACGTTTCGGGGGCTACACCTTC.

As for this clonotype: This may be a read error, as it is one base from a much larger clone. V gene TRBV5-1 combines with J gene TRBJ1-1; a weak D match, TRBD1 (5 bases). The CDR3 has 14 amino acids. Germline loops: CDR1 SGHRS, CDR2 YFSETQ. The CDR3 DNA sequence: TGCGCCAGCAGCTTGCGACCAGGGAGGTCTGAAGCTTCCTTT. Translated, it gives CASSLRPGRSEASF. Filled out from reference TRBV5-1 and TRBJ1-1, the complete variable domain reads KAGVTQTPRYLIKTRGQQVTLSCSPISGHRSVSWYQQTPGQGLQFLFEYFSETQRNKGNFPGRFSGRQFSNSRSEMNVSTLELGDSALYLCASSLRPGRSEASFGQGTRLTVV.

The chain uses TRBV10-2 and TRBJ1-1; 7 nucleotides agree with TRBD1. V lost 6 bases and J lost 3; bases outside the gene matches: 1. Germline assignment: CDR1 WSHSY and CDR2 SAAADI. CDR3 length: 12 residues. CDR3 nucleotide sequence: TGCGCCAGCAGCACAGGGGACACTGAAGCTTTCTTT. Its translation: CASSTGDTEAFF.

The rearrangement uses TRBV12-3 or TRBV12-4 and TRBJ1-2; D is possibly TRBD1 (5 bases). Trimming took off 6 bases at V and 8 bases at J, with 13 bases between the two ends. The CDR3 has 12 amino acids. CDR3 sequence (DNA): TGTGCCAGCAGCCTGACAGATATCGGCTACACCTTC. Its translation: CASSLTDIGYTF.

This clonotype was seen a few times. A single base separates this from a much larger clone, so it may be a read error. For the CDR3, the DNA is TGTGCCAGCCGCCAAGGGAGGGACACGGGATCCTACGAGCAGTACTTC. As protein: CASRQGRDTGSYEQYF. The rearrangement links TRBV3-1 to TRBJ2-7; D possibly corresponds to TRBD2 (7 bases). CDR1 and CDR2 (germline): LGHDT, YNNKEL (reference sequence). CDR3 length equals 16 residues.

The chain joins TRBV7-9 to TRBJ1-3, with D tentatively TRBD1 (6 bases). CDR1 and CDR2 from the germline V gene are SEHNR and FQNEAQ (reference sequence). The CDR3 is made up of 13 amino acids. V was trimmed by 5 bases and J by 3 bases, leaving 8 bases between them. The CDR3 nucleotides are TGTGCCAGCAGCAAGACAGGTGGAAACACCATATATTTT. It encodes CASSKTGGNTIYF. The entire variable domain, with the rest obtained from reference TRBV7-9 and TRBJ1-3, is as follows: DTGVSQNPRHKITKRGQNVTFRCDPISEHNRLYWYRQTLGQGPEFLTYFQNEAQLEKSRLLSDRFSAERPKGSFSTLEIQRTEQGDSAMYLCASSKTGGNTIYFGEGSWLTVV.

This clonotype appeared many times. V and J are TRBV7-9 and TRBJ2-3, with D perhaps matching TRBD1 (6 bases). The CDR3 length is 15 residues. CDR1 and CDR2 (germline): SEHNR, FQNEAQ (reference sequence). The ends were cut back, 5 bases at V and 2 bases at J, with 14 bases in the middle. The CDR3 region is CASSIIRGLTDTQYF. Here the CDR3 DNA reads TGTGCCAGCAGCATTATCAGGGGCCTCACAGATACGCAGTATTTT.

This clonotype has at least ten counts. This chain connects TRBV10-1 to TRBJ2-7; 8 bases are a match to TRBD1. The CDR3 extends over 14 amino acids. Germline CDR1 is WNHNN and CDR2 is SYGVQD (reference sequence). V was clipped by 5 bases and J by 6 bases; unmatched bases: 9. The CDR3 DNA is TGCGCCAGCAGTAGGACAGGGAGTCCTCGCGAGCAGTACTTC. It is translated as CASSRTGSPREQYF.

The rearrangement uses TRBV7-2 and TRBJ1-4; D is unresolved. Per germline, CDR1 SGHTA and CDR2 FQGNSA. The CDR3 loop spans 15 amino acids. The germline V and J ends were trimmed by 3 bases and 0 bases, with 8 bases remaining between them. The CDR3 spells CASSLDGTTNEKLFF. For the CDR3, the DNA is TGTGCCAGCAGCTTGGACGGGACAACTAATGAAAAACTGTTTTTT. Full variable domain (outside the CDR3, taken from reference TRBV7-2 and TRBJ1-4): GAGVSQSPSNKVTEKGKDVELRCDPISGHTALYWYRQSLGQGLEFLIYFQGNSAPDKSGLPSDRFSAERTGGSVSTLTIQRTQQEDSAVYLCASSLDGTTNEKLFFGSGTQLSVL.

This clonotype was picked up many times. The chain links TRBV20-1 to TRBJ2-1, with D perhaps TRBD1 or TRBD2 (5 bases each). The CDR3 loop spans 14 amino acids. Trimming took 1 base from V and 6 from J, leaving 13 bases between them. Germline CDR1 DFQATT, CDR2 SNEGSKA (reference sequence). The CDR3 loop is CSARAPGDPNEQFF. CDR3 bases: TGCAGTGCTAGAGCCCCCGGGGACCCCAATGAGCAGTTCTTC.

The chain recombines TRBV10-1 with TRBJ1-2; tentatively, D is TRBD1 (6 bases). V lost 6 bases and J 0 bases, leaving 17 bases between the germline ends. The length of the CDR3 is 16 residues. The V gene's germline CDR1 is WNHNN and CDR2 SYGVQD (reference sequence). This chain's CDR3 is CASSQDTGTTNYGYTF. CDR3 in DNA: TGCGCCAGCAGCCAGGACACCGGGACAACTAACTATGGCTACACCTTC.

This clonotype was detected a few times. The chain couples TRBV28 to TRBJ2-7; TRBD1 agrees at 12 bases. The V gene end was trimmed by 5 bases and the J gene end by 7 bases; junction bases not matched to a gene: 15. This CDR3 comprises 17 residues. Germline V gene lookup returns CDR1 MDHEN and CDR2 SYDVKM. DNA for the CDR3: TGTGCCAGCAGTCTAACGGTTCCGGGACAGGGGGCGGGAGAGCAGTACTTC. Translating gives CASSLTVPGQGAGEQYF.

The rearrangement links TRBV29-1 to TRBJ2-7; D remains unclear. CDR1 is SQVTM, CDR2 ANQGSEA, per germline. The CDR3 totals 12 residues. V dropped 4 bases and J dropped 0 bases, with 7 bases sitting between them. As DNA, the CDR3 is TGCAGCGTTGGAGTCACCTCCTACGAGCAGTACTTC. Translating gives CSVGVTSYEQYF.

The V call is TRBV7-2, the J call TRBJ2-7; D call uncertain. CDR3 length: 14 residues. The V and J ends lost 3 bases and 3 bases respectively, with 12 bases between them. CDR1 and CDR2 (germline): SGHTA, FQGNSA. CDR3 in amino acids: CASSFPGKSYEQYF. The CDR3 DNA is TGTGCCAGCAGCTTCCCAGGCAAGAGCTACGAGCAGTACTTC.

The CDR3 spells CASSPVTTARWETQYF. As DNA, the CDR3 is TGTGCCAGCAGCCCGGTCACAACAGCCCGGTGGGAGACCCAGTACTTC. The gene calls are TRBV7-6 and TRBJ2-5; no clear D gene. Germline-derived CDR1 and CDR2 are SGHVS and FNYEAQ. V was trimmed by 5 bases and J by 5 bases, leaving 21 bases between them. The CDR3 runs 16 residues.

Only a few counts were recorded for this clonotype. The V and J genes are TRBV9 and TRBJ1-1, with 8 bases identical to TRBD1. J gave up 4 bases and V 3 bases, and 5 bases lay outside the gene matches. CDR3 length: 14 amino acids. Germline loops: CDR1 SGDLS, CDR2 YYNGEE. The CDR3 protein is CASSAQGEGTEAFF. CDR3 nucleotides: TGTGCCAGCAGCGCACAGGGGGAAGGCACTGAAGCTTTCTTT. The variable domain in full, with the rest retrieved from reference TRBV9 and TRBJ1-1, is DSGVTQTPKHLITATGQRVTLRCSPRSGDLSVYWYQQSLDQGLQFLIQYYNGEERAKGNILERFSAQQFPDLHSELNLSSLELGDSALYFCASSAQGEGTEAFFGQGTRLTVV.

This clonotype was detected many times. The chain carries TRBV19 and TRBJ1-2; 7 bases agree with TRBD1. Germline V CDR1 and CDR2: LNHDA, SQIVND (reference sequence). CDR3 length: 16 amino acids. Losses at the gene ends were 5 bases for V and 0 bases for J; bases not matched to a gene: 9. CDR3 region: CASSVTGTEANYGYTF. Here the CDR3 DNA reads TGTGCCAGTAGTGTCACCGGGACAGAAGCTAACTATGGCTACACCTTC.

This clonotype was counted ten times or more. The V call is TRBV5-8, the J call TRBJ1-1, with D possibly matching TRBD1 (5 bases). This CDR3 comprises 14 residues. Germline-derived CDR1 and CDR2 are SGHTS and YDEGEE. V lost 3 bases to trimming and J lost 1 base, with 10 bases between them. CDR3 DNA sequence: TGTGCCAGCAGCTACGACGGGGGGAACACTGAAGCTTTCTTT. Translating it yields CASSYDGGNTEAFF.